Below, one T cell receptor beta chain is given with its context. The target antigen is unknown. V trimming: 8 bases; J trimming: 4 bases; junction bases outside the gene matches: 13. In germline, CDR1 is MRHNA, CDR2 SNTAGT. This CDR3 comprises 16 residues. The data belong to a study of shared clonotypes between healthy human individuals. Whole-study results and caveats: Despite large depth, sorted-subset datasets appeared incompletely sequenced.

Execution of the assay was at deep level. The table came from immunoSEQ multiplex PCR; TCRdb's copy has only in-frame clones and leaves some out. Altogether 110,000 or so clones are present, under 70% being singletons, with the ten largest covering around 25%. The sample consisted of memory CD8+ T cells sorted from blood. As for subset: CD45RO+ cells pooled with CCR7-negative TemRA cells. The V gene is TRBV6-4, the J gene TRBJ2-7; TRBD2 matches 11 bases. The receptor comes from a woman aged 25 to 39 in good health. CDR3 nucleotides: TGTGCCAGCGGAGGGACTAGCGGCACGCCCGGGTACGAGCAGTACTTC. This codes for CASGGTSGTPGYEQYF.